This T cell receptor beta chain came from a study of T cell changes during pregnancy in multiple sclerosis. This clone was detected once. Clones were read by immunoSEQ multiplex PCR, and TCRdb kept only the in-frame ones, dropping some. The top ten clones hold around 0.78% of a sample with 75,000 to 100,000 clones, 90% of them seen once. This receptor was obtained from a female donor in good health, enrolled as a control in a pregnancy study. Sequencing used peripheral blood, obtained in the second trimester of pregnancy.

The CDR3 DNA reads TGTGCCAGCAGCTCGCCCTCGACTGCGAACAATGAGCAGTTCTTC. Protein product: CASSSPSTANNEQFF. The genes are TRBV7-9 and TRBJ2-1; D gene ambiguous. The CDR3 extends over 15 amino acids. The V and J ends lost 4 bases and 5 bases respectively, with 15 bases between them. The germline V gene has CDR1 SEHNR and CDR2 FQNEAQ (reference sequence).